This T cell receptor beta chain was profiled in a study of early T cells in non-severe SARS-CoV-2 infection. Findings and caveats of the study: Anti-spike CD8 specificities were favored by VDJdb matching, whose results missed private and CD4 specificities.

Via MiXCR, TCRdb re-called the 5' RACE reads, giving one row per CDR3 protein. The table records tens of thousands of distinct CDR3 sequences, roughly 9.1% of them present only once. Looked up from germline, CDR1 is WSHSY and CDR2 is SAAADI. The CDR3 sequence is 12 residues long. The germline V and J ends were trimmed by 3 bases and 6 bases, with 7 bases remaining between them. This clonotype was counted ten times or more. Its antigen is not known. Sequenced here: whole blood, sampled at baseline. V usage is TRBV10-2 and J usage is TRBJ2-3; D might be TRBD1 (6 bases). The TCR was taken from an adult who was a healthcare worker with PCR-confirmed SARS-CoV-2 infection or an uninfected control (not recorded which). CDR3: CASSDTGDTQYF. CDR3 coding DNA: TGCGCCAGCAGTGATACAGGGGATACGCAGTATTTT.